What follows are 15 T cell receptor beta chains derived from one specimen sequenced in a study of early T cells in non-severe SARS-CoV-2 infection. TCRdb ran MiXCR on the 5' RACE reads and lists one entry per CDR3 protein. The sample shows tens of thousands of distinct CDR3 sequences, around 5% of them seen only once. Sample: whole blood. The receptors shown here come from an adult who was a healthcare worker with PCR-confirmed SARS-CoV-2 infection or an uninfected control (not recorded which).

This clonotype has ten or more counts. This sequence joins TRBV7-9 and TRBJ2-5; D is unresolved. The V gene's germline CDR1 is SEHNR and CDR2 FQNEAQ (reference sequence). V was clipped by 5 bases and J by 5 bases, with 9 bases between them. The CDR3 length is 12 residues. CDR3 residues: CASSRRVETQYF. The DNA for the CDR3 is TGTGCCAGCAGCCGCCGAGTGGAGACCCAGTACTTC.

This clonotype was detected many times. The chain joins TRBV28 to TRBJ1-2, with D unclear. Germline V gene data show CDR1 as MDHEN and CDR2 as SYDVKM. CDR3 length equals 17 residues. V was trimmed by 3 bases and J by 4 bases, leaving 21 bases between them. Here the CDR3 reads CASSFFGSANLLYGYTF. The CDR3, as DNA: TGTGCCAGCAGTTTCTTTGGCAGTGCCAACCTTCTCTATGGCTACACCTTC.

In this sample, this clonotype turned up many times. This sequence joins TRBV2 and TRBJ2-5, with D uncertain. V was shortened by 7 bases and J by 5 bases, with 11 bases between the two germline ends. The CDR3 is made up of 12 amino acids. CDR1 is SNHLY and CDR2 is FYNNEI in the germline V gene. The CDR3 is CASTRRGETQYF. CDR3 nucleotides: TGTGCCAGCACTCGCCGTGGGGAGACCCAGTACTTC. Full variable domain (remainder filled in from reference TRBV2 and TRBJ2-5): EPEVTQTPSHQVTQMGQEVILRCVPISNHLYFYWYRQILGQKVEFLVSFYNNEISEKSEIFDDQFSVERPDGSNFTLKIRSTKLEDSAMYFCASTRRGETQYFGPGTRLLVL.

At least ten counts were recorded for this clonotype. The chain couples TRBV6-5 to TRBJ2-7; D is unresolved. The CDR3 totals 19 residues. V was trimmed by 0 bases and J by 0 bases, leaving 21 bases between them. Germline V gives CDR1 MNHEY, CDR2 SVGAGI. The CDR3 is CASSYSLPGSASPSYEQYF. The CDR3 DNA follows: TGTGCCAGCAGTTACTCACTTCCCGGGTCTGCATCACCCTCCTACGAGCAGTACTTC.

The table lists this clonotype with many counts. The DNA for the CDR3 is TGTGCCACCAGCAGAGACAACTCTGGGGCCAACGTCCTGACTTTC. Translation gives CATSRDNSGANVLTF. This rearrangement joins TRBV15 to TRBJ2-6; D is uncertain. The CDR3 runs to 15 residues. The germline V gene encodes CDR1 LNHNV and CDR2 YYDKDF (reference sequence). With 0 bases removed from V and 0 bases from J, the gap between germline ends came to 3 bases.

This clonotype was observed a handful of times. This sequence joins TRBV11-1 and TRBJ2-7; the match to TRBD2 covers 10 bases. This CDR3 is built from 15 residues. Trimming at V came to 5 bases and at J to 6 bases, leaving 10 bases not matched to a gene. Germline V gene lookup returns CDR1 SGHAT and CDR2 FQDESV (reference sequence). CDR3 in DNA: TGTGCCAGCAGCCAAAGCTTAGCGGGAGGAACCGAGCAGTACTTC. The encoded protein is CASSQSLAGGTEQYF.

There are many counts of this clonotype. This rearrangement joins TRBV5-4 to TRBJ1-1; D is perhaps TRBD1 (5 bases). Germline CDR1 and CDR2: SGHNT and YYREEE (reference sequence). V was cut by 4 bases and J by 1 base, with 14 bases left in between. CDR3 size: 15 residues. CDR3 nucleotides: TGTGCCAGCAGCCCATGGGACGCCCGGAACACTGAAGCTTTCTTT. Its protein is CASSPWDARNTEAFF.

This clonotype was seen ten or more times. The chain employs TRBV20-1 and TRBJ2-3; TRBD2 aligns across 8 bases. The germline V gene has CDR1 DFQATT and CDR2 SNEGSKA (reference sequence). V dropped 3 bases and J dropped 3; count of bases not matched to a gene: 14. The CDR3 extends over 17 amino acids. As DNA, the CDR3 is TGCAGTGCTAGCCCCCTAGATGCGGGGGGTTGGACAGATACGCAGTATTTT. Translation gives CSASPLDAGGWTDTQYF.

Comment on this clonotype: A much larger clone lies one base from this, so it may be a read error. The V and J genes are TRBV11-3 and TRBJ1-6; D call uncertain. The V end was cut by 5 bases, the J end by 9 bases, with 11 bases between. There are 13 residues in the CDR3. CDR1 and CDR2 (germline): SGHNT, YENEEA. CDR3 bases: TGTGCCAGCAGCCGAGATGGGGTTTCACCCCTCCACTTT. Its protein is CASSRDGVSPLHF.

This clonotype was seen only a few times. The V call is TRBV5-4, the J call TRBJ2-2; D not certain. Germline V lookup: CDR1 SGHNT, CDR2 YYREEE (reference sequence). CDR3 length: 13 amino acids. V was pared by 0 bases and J by 4 bases, with 4 bases between. The CDR3 is CASSLDITGELFF. The CDR3 DNA reads TGTGCCAGCAGCTTGGACATCACCGGGGAGCTGTTTTTT.

This clonotype occurred many times. The chain employs TRBV6-1 and TRBJ2-5; D possibly uses TRBD1 or TRBD2 (5 bases each). The V and J ends lost 0 bases and 5 bases respectively, with 19 bases between them. Per germline, CDR1 MNHNS and CDR2 SASEGT. This CDR3 has 17 amino acids. The CDR3 loop reads CASSEALRGSRGETQYF. For the CDR3, the DNA is TGTGCCAGCAGTGAAGCGCTTCGGGGTAGCCGGGGCGAGACCCAGTACTTC.

This clonotype was seen repeatedly, ten times or more. The rearrangement uses TRBV7-9 and TRBJ2-7; no clear D gene. Germline loops: CDR1 SEHNR, CDR2 FQNEAQ (reference sequence). V was clipped by 5 bases and J by 5 bases, with 7 bases between them. The CDR3 covers 11 residues. The CDR3 sequence: CASSPADEQYF. CDR3 DNA: TGTGCCAGCAGCCCTGCGGACGAGCAGTACTTC. Variable domain in full (rest from reference TRBV7-9 and TRBJ2-7): DTGVSQNPRHKITKRGQNVTFRCDPISEHNRLYWYRQTLGQGPEFLTYFQNEAQLEKSRLLSDRFSAERPKGSFSTLEIQRTEQGDSAMYLCASSPADEQYFGPGTRLTVT.

The sample holds a few counts of this clonotype. The chain employs TRBV20-1 and TRBJ2-3; 9 bases are a match to TRBD2. Germline V gene sequence: CDR1 DFQATT, CDR2 SNEGSKA (reference sequence). CDR3 length equals 17 residues. Trimming removed 2 bases from V and 5 bases from J; junction bases left unmatched: 14. CDR3 amino acids: CSARPTIPERGEDTQYF. In nucleotides, the CDR3 is TGCAGTGCTAGACCTACCATCCCGGAGCGGGGGGAAGATACGCAGTATTTT.

This clonotype was counted at least ten times. This chain uses TRBV4-1 with TRBJ2-5; D is unresolved. V lost 3 bases, J lost 1 base, and 12 bases lay in between. This CDR3 comprises 15 residues. From germline, CDR1 is MGHRA and CDR2 YSYEKL. This chain's CDR3 is CASSHRGRVQETQYF. CDR3 bases: TGCGCCAGCAGCCATCGTGGACGGGTCCAAGAGACCCAGTACTTC.

This clonotype was observed many times. This rearrangement joins TRBV9 to TRBJ1-2, with TRBD1 as a possible D gene (6 bases). The V gene's germline CDR1 is SGDLS and CDR2 YYNGEE. Trimming left V 3 bases short and J 5 bases short, with 14 bases between. CDR3 length: 14 amino acids. CDR3 bases: TGTGCCAGCAGCGGGTCGCCGGGGGCTTATGGCTACACCTTC. Translated: CASSGSPGAYGYTF.